The sample holds one count of the clone carrying this T cell receptor (beta chain). Its specificity is not known. The source of the sample is a study of cytomegalovirus exposure and HLA in healthy donors. Turning to the study itself: A later analysis reported the approximately 120 validation repertoires used the same platform as the roughly 670 first-cohort repertoires.

The study's findings and limits: Clusters of TCRs from the first cohort tended to co-occur in the roughly 120 validation repertoires (as a later analysis found). A classifier reportedly called cytomegalovirus status with high sensitivity and specificity. Most TCR sequences were rare, but some public TCRs occurred in many donors.

TCRdb keeps only in-frame clones here, not all; method: immunoSEQ multiplex PCR. The table lists about 73,000 clones, approximately 95% of them singletons. The source material was PBMCs. The receptor's source is a young man in good health and CMV-seronegative.

This CDR3 is CAWGHLTNEKLFF. The CDR3, as DNA: TGTGCCTGGGGACATCTAACTAATGAAAAACTGTTTTTT. V gene TRBV30 combines with J gene TRBJ1-4; maybe TRBD1 (5 bases). Looked up from germline, CDR1 is GTSNPN and CDR2 is SVGIG (reference sequence). The V end was cut by 5 bases, the J end by 1 base, with 8 bases between. The CDR3 is 13 amino acids.